Shown below are 24 T cell receptor beta chains from a single sample sequenced in a study of regulatory T cells in long-lasting Graves disease. As to time point: newly diagnosed GD, antithyroid drugs for less than 3 months. After RNA was extracted from PBMCs, the TCR library was made from it. According to the study, TCR beta libraries were built with iRepertoire HTBI primers and CDR3-region Arm-PCR. TCRdb reprocessed the multiplex PCR reads with MiXCR, giving one entry per CDR3 protein. Of 300,000 to 450,000 distinct CDR3 sequences in the sample, roughly 15% are singletons; the top ten hold 22%. Source: peripheral blood mononuclear cells (PBMCs), taken at new diagnosis, from a patient treated with antithyroid drugs. These receptors were obtained from a female donor with Graves disease.

This clonotype was counted only a few times. J is TRBJ1-5 and V is TRBV7-2; D is undetermined. The CDR3 is 17 residues long. Trimming pared 2 bases from V and 6 bases from J, leaving 20 bases between. CDR1 and CDR2 from the germline V gene are SGHTA and FQGNSA. Here the CDR3 reads CASSLKVLPYLLQPQHF. CDR3 bases: TGTGCCAGCAGCTTAAAAGTTCTGCCATACTTACTTCAGCCCCAGCATTTT. The whole variable domain, remainder taken from reference TRBV7-2 and TRBJ1-5, is GAGVSQSPSNKVTEKGKDVELRCDPISGHTALYWYRQSLGQGLEFLIYFQGNSAPDKSGLPSDRFSAERTGGSVSTLTIQRTQQEDSAVYLCASSLKVLPYLLQPQHFGDGTRLSIL.

This clonotype was observed many times. The chain joins TRBV13 to TRBJ1-1; perhaps TRBD1 as D (5 bases). Deletions cut 2 bases from V and 1 base from J, with 17 bases between. Germline lookup yields CDR1 PRHDT and CDR2 FYEKMQ (reference sequence). This CDR3 spans 17 amino acids. The CDR3 region is CASSLWDAGIRNTEAFF. For the CDR3, the DNA is TGTGCCAGCAGCTTATGGGACGCCGGAATTCGGAACACTGAAGCTTTCTTT.

The J gene is TRBJ2-3, the V gene TRBV4-3, with 8 bases lining up with TRBD1. The end of the DNA fits TRBJ2-5 better, so the J call may be wrong. This CDR3 spans 16 amino acids. Per germline, CDR1 LGHNA and CDR2 YSLEER. The CDR3 loop reads CASSQTGTGTSETQYF. CDR3 nucleotides: TGCGCCAGCAGCCAGACCGGGACAGGCACCTCGGAGACCCAGTACTTC.

The gene calls are TRBV7-9 and TRBJ2-1; 15 nucleotides agree with TRBD2. CDR3 size: 16 residues. In germline, CDR1 is SEHNR, CDR2 FQNEAQ (reference sequence). The J segment lost 7 bases and the V segment lost 3 bases, leaving 4 bases of the junction unmatched. The chain's CDR3 is CASSFTGTSGRNEQFF. CDR3 coding DNA: TGTGCCAGCAGCTTTACCGGGACTAGCGGGAGGAATGAGCAGTTCTTC.

This clonotype was seen at least ten times. The rearrangement uses TRBV9 and TRBJ2-7; D gene uncertain. The CDR3 totals 13 residues. Deletions cut 0 bases from V and 4 bases from J, with 8 bases between. Germline assignment: CDR1 SGDLS and CDR2 YYNGEE. The CDR3 spells CASSVEYGYEQYF. The CDR3 DNA is TGTGCCAGCAGCGTAGAATACGGATACGAGCAGTACTTC.

This clonotype was counted at least ten times. The rearrangement joins TRBV6-1 to TRBJ2-7; 10 bases match TRBD1. With 6 bases clipped from V and 3 bases from J, the junction kept 8 bases outside the gene matches. This CDR3 contains 15 residues. Germline loops: CDR1 MNHNS, CDR2 SASEGT. CDR3 residues: CASREWRTGGYEQYF. The DNA for the CDR3 is TGTGCCAGCAGGGAATGGAGGACAGGGGGCTACGAGCAGTACTTC.

The chain is built from TRBV6-1 and TRBJ1-2; 8 bases are a match to TRBD1. Germline V gene sequence: CDR1 MNHNS, CDR2 SASEGT. Losses at the gene ends were 5 bases for V and 8 bases for J; bases not matched to a gene: 10. The CDR3 has 14 residues. CDR3 sequence: CASSPQDRARGYTF. For the CDR3, the DNA is TGTGCCAGCAGTCCTCAGGACAGGGCGAGGGGCTACACCTTC.

V is TRBV7-9 and J is TRBJ2-1; 11 positions match TRBD1. Germline V gives CDR1 SEHNR, CDR2 FQNEAQ (reference sequence). There are 16 residues in the CDR3. V shed 3 bases and J 4 bases; nucleotides not matched to a gene: 5. This CDR3 is CASSFHRDRGYNEQFF. As DNA, the CDR3 is TGTGCCAGCAGCTTTCACCGGGACAGGGGGTACAATGAGCAGTTCTTC.

Note on this clonotype: Possible read error: a much larger clone is one base away. The rearrangement joins TRBV12-3 or TRBV12-4 to TRBJ2-2, with D possibly being TRBD1 (5 bases). This CDR3 has 14 amino acids. Trimming removed 5 bases from V and 6 bases from J, with 13 bases in between. The CDR3 nucleotides are TGTGCCAGCAGTGATTTGCGACAGCCCGGGGAGCTGTTTTTT. As protein: CASSDLRQPGELFF.

The V and J genes are TRBV11-2 and TRBJ2-5, with 10 bases that match TRBD1. The trim removed 0 bases at V and 4 bases at J, leaving 5 bases unmatched. CDR1 and CDR2 from the germline V gene are SGHAT and FQNNGV. This CDR3 has 16 residues. DNA for the CDR3: TGTGCCAGCAGCTTAGATTGGGGGGACAGGGGAGAGACCCAGTACTTC. Translated: CASSLDWGDRGETQYF. Full variable domain (remainder filled in from reference TRBV11-2 and TRBJ2-5): EAGVAQSPRYKIIEKRQSVAFWCNPISGHATLYWYQQILGQGPKLLIQFQNNGVVDDSQLPKDRFSAERLKGVDSTLKIQPAKLEDSAVYLCASSLDWGDRGETQYFGPGTRLLVL.

This clonotype was picked up a small number of times. The chain couples TRBV19 to TRBJ2-1; D is tentatively TRBD1 or TRBD2 (5 bases each). CDR1 and CDR2 (germline): LNHDA, SQIVND (reference sequence). The CDR3 consists of 16 residues. V was shortened by 7 bases and J by 4 bases, with 20 bases between the two germline ends. The CDR3 DNA reads TGTGCCAGTACCGAGGATGGGACCATCCGATACAATGAGCAGTTCTTC. Translation gives CASTEDGTIRYNEQFF.

This clonotype came up many times. This sequence joins TRBV7-9 and TRBJ1-1, with 7 bases that match TRBD1. The germline gives CDR1 SEHNR, CDR2 FQNEAQ (reference sequence). V gave up 4 bases and J gave up 3 bases; unmatched junction bases: 8. CDR3 length: 15 amino acids. The CDR3 protein is CASSSYRGRDTEAFF. For the CDR3, the DNA is TGTGCCAGCAGCTCGTACAGGGGTAGGGACACTGAAGCTTTCTTT.

This clonotype was detected a few times. The CDR3 DNA sequence: TGCAGTGCGGAAAGGACTAGCGGGGGCCCGCCGGATACGCAGTATTTT. Protein: CSAERTSGGPPDTQYF. The gene calls are TRBV20-1 and TRBJ2-3; TRBD2 matches 13 bases. The V gene end was trimmed by 6 bases and the J gene end by 6 bases; junction bases not matched to a gene: 12. Germline CDR1 DFQATT, CDR2 SNEGSKA (reference sequence). The CDR3 spans 16 residues.

This clonotype came up many times. V gene TRBV28 combines with J gene TRBJ2-1, with D unresolved. V lost 6 bases to trimming and J lost 0 bases, with 9 bases between them. Looked up from germline, CDR1 is MDHEN and CDR2 is SYDVKM. The CDR3 is 14 amino acids. DNA of the CDR3: TGTGCCAGCAGCCCGTCGAGCTCCTACAATGAGCAGTTCTTC. It specifies CASSPSSSYNEQFF.

This clonotype has more than one count but fewer than ten. DNA for the CDR3: TGTGCCAGCAGCTTGGGATCCGGGAAAGAGACCCAGTACTTC. It encodes CASSLGSGKETQYF. V and J are TRBV5-4 and TRBJ2-5, with a possible D match to TRBD2 (5 bases). V lost 0 bases, J lost 3 bases, and 9 bases lay in between. Germline V gives CDR1 SGHNT, CDR2 YYREEE (reference sequence). The CDR3 consists of 14 residues. Filled out from reference TRBV5-4 and TRBJ2-5, the complete variable domain reads ETGVTQSPTHLIKTRGQQVTLRCSSQSGHNTVSWYQQALGQGPQFIFQYYREEENGRGNFPPRFSGLQFPNYSSELNVNALELDDSALYLCASSLGSGKETQYFGPGTRLLVL.

This clonotype was counted ten times or more. This chain joins TRBV12-3 or TRBV12-4 and TRBJ1-4; TRBD1 matches 8 bases. Losses at the gene ends were 5 bases for V and 5 bases for J; bases not matched to a gene: 1. The CDR3 extends over 13 amino acids. The CDR3 nucleotides read TGTGCCAGCAGTAGGACAGGGAATGAAAAACTGTTTTTT. Encoded protein: CASSRTGNEKLFF.

A few counts support this clonotype. The rearrangement links TRBV2 to TRBJ2-5; no definite D call. The CDR3 extends over 12 amino acids. V gave up 3 bases and J gave up 4 bases, with 6 bases separating them. Per germline, CDR1 SNHLY and CDR2 FYNNEI. The CDR3 DNA reads TGTGCCAGCAGTGAGGGCCCAGAGACCCAGTACTTC. Protein sequence: CASSEGPETQYF.

In its sample, this clonotype was seen many times. The chain joins TRBV6-1 to TRBJ1-2; D might be TRBD1 (5 bases). V was trimmed by 6 bases and J by 13 bases, leaving 15 bases between them. The CDR3 loop spans 11 amino acids. Germline values: CDR1 MNHNS, CDR2 SASEGT. For the CDR3, the DNA is TGTGCCAGCAGCCCCGGGGGGGAGGGCACCTTC. Translating gives CASSPGGEGTF.

CDR3 DNA: TGTGCCAGCAGCTTAGATCCCCTCTCCTACGAGCAGTACTTC. Protein sequence: CASSLDPLSYEQYF. This chain joins TRBV7-9 and TRBJ2-7; no clear D gene. V dropped 1 base and J dropped 0 bases, with 7 bases sitting between them. Germline lookup yields CDR1 SEHNR and CDR2 FQNEAQ (reference sequence). The CDR3 is made up of 14 amino acids.

As to this clonotype: The CDR3 carries no conserved terminal phenylalanine or tryptophan, so it likely arises from a read error. The chain has TRBV27 and TRBJ2-1; D gene unclear. The CDR3 extends over 13 amino acids. The V gene lost 3 bases and the J gene lost 5 bases, with 8 bases spanning the gap. The germline V gene encodes CDR1 MNHEY and CDR2 SMNVEV (reference sequence). The CDR3 bases are TGTGCCAGCAGTTTCCGACTCGACAATGAGCAGTTCCTC. The encoded protein is CASSFRLDNEQFL.

This clonotype was seen ten or more times. The chain joins TRBV2 to TRBJ2-6; a possible D gene is TRBD1 (6 bases). Between the trimmed V and J ends, which lost 7 bases and 4 bases, there was a span of 14 bases. The germline gives CDR1 SNHLY, CDR2 FYNNEI. The CDR3 contains 15 residues. CDR3 nucleotides: TGTGCCAGCAATCACGCAGGGGCCGGGGCCAACGTCCTGACTTTC. As protein: CASNHAGAGANVLTF.

This clonotype occurred many times. The genes are TRBV5-1 and TRBJ1-1; D not certain. The CDR3 consists of 15 residues. Germline CDR1 is SGHRS and CDR2 is YFSETQ. V lost 4 bases and J 1 base, leaving 14 bases between the germline ends. CDR3: CASSPSGGSNTEAFF. The CDR3 DNA reads as TGCGCCAGCAGCCCCTCGGGAGGGTCGAACACTGAAGCTTTCTTT.

This clonotype occurred many times. The genes are TRBV5-1 and TRBJ1-1; 7 nucleotides line up with TRBD1. The trim removed 4 bases at V and 5 bases at J, leaving 17 bases unmatched. Germline V CDR1 and CDR2: SGHRS, YFSETQ. This CDR3 has 17 amino acids. The CDR3 nucleotides are TGCGCCAGCAGCGTCAGGGGGACAGCCTCATCAGCAACTGAAGCTTTCTTT. Its protein product is CASSVRGTASSATEAFF.

This clonotype has at least ten counts. The chain uses TRBV12-3 or TRBV12-4 and TRBJ1-1; perhaps TRBD1 as D (5 bases). V lost 10 bases and J 7 bases, leaving 13 bases between the germline ends. The CDR3 contains 11 residues. For the CDR3, the DNA is TGTGCCACCAACTGGGGCGGTGAAGCTTTCTTT. Amino acids: CATNWGGEAFF.